The clone carrying this T cell receptor beta chain was seen many times. Its antigen is unidentified. With 3 bases clipped from V and 7 bases from J, the junction kept 6 bases outside the gene matches. Germline CDR1 is SGHRS and CDR2 is YFSETQ. The CDR3 contains 15 residues. The record originates from a study of T cells after yellow fever vaccination. Broader study findings: The secondary response peaked faster, at day 5 versus 15, but was weaker.

TCRdb re-called the 5' RACE reads through MiXCR, storing one row per CDR3 protein. The table includes roughly 120,000 distinct CDR3 sequences, 7.4% detected once. This chain connects TRBV5-1 to TRBJ2-1, with 11 bases aligning to TRBD2. The input for sequencing was CD4+ T cells sorted from PBMCs, taken around 10 days after the first yellow fever vaccination. The clonotype comes from a man aged 18 to 35 who received the YFV17D yellow fever vaccine. The CDR3 DNA follows: TGCGCCAGCAGCTCGGGGGGGACTAGCGGAAATGAGCAGTTCTTC. This gives the protein CASSSGGTSGNEQFF. Variable domain in full (rest from reference TRBV5-1 and TRBJ2-1): KAGVTQTPRYLIKTRGQQVTLSCSPISGHRSVSWYQQTPGQGLQFLFEYFSETQRNKGNFPGRFSGRQFSNSRSEMNVSTLELGDSALYLCASSSGGTSGNEQFFGPGTRLTVL.